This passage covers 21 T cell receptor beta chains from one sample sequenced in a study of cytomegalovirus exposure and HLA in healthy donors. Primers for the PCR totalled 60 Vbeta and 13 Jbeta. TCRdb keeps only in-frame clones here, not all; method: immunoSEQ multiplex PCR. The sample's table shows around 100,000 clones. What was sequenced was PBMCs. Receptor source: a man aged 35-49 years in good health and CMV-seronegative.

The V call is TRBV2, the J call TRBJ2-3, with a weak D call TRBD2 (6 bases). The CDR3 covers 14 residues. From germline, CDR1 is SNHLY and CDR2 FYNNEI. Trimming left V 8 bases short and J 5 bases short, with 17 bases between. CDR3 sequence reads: CASLSYGGEDTQYF. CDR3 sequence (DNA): TGTGCCAGCCTGAGCTACGGGGGAGAAGATACGCAGTATTTT.

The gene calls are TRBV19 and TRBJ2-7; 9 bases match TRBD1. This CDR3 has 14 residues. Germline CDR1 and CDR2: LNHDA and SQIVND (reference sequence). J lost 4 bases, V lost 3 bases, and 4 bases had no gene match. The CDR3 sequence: CASSIATGGYEQYF. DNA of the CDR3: TGTGCCAGTAGTATCGCGACAGGGGGGTACGAGCAGTACTTC. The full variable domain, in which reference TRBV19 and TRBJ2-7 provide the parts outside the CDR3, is DGGITQSPKYLFRKEGQNVTLSCEQNLNHDAMYWYRQDPGQGLRLIYYSQIVNDFQKGDIAEGYSVSREKKESFPLTVTSAQKNPTAFYLCASSIATGGYEQYFGPGTRLTVT.

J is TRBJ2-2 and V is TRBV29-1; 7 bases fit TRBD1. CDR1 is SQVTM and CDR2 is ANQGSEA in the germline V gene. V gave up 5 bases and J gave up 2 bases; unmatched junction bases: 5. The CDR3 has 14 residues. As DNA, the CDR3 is TGCAGCGTTTTGGGACAGCCAAACACCGGGGAGCTGTTTTTT. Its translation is CSVLGQPNTGELFF.

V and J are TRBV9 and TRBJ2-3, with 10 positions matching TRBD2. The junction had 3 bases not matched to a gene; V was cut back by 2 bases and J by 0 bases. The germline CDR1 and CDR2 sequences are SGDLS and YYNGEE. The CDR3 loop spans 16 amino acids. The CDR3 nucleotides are TGTGCCAGCAGCGTGAGCGGGGGGGGGAGCACAGATACGCAGTATTTT. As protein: CASSVSGGGSTDTQYF.

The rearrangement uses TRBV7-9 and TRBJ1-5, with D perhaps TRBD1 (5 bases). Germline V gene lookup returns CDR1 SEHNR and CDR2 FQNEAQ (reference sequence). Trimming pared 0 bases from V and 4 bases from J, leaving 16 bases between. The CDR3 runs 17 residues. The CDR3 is CASSLAMVGGGNQPQHF. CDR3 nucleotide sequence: TGTGCCAGCAGCTTAGCGATGGTCGGGGGAGGGAATCAGCCCCAGCATTTT. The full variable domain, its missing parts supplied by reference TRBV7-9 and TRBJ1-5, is DTGVSQNPRHKITKRGQNVTFRCDPISEHNRLYWYRQTLGQGPEFLTYFQNEAQLEKSRLLSDRFSAERPKGSFSTLEIQRTEQGDSAMYLCASSLAMVGGGNQPQHFGDGTRLSIL.

Written as DNA, the CDR3 is TGTGCCAGCAGTAACAGGGGCGGCACAGATACGCAGTATTTT. Amino acids: CASSNRGGTDTQYF. The gene calls are TRBV2 and TRBJ2-3, with 7 bases that match TRBD1. Germline values: CDR1 SNHLY, CDR2 FYNNEI. The CDR3 totals 14 residues. V lost 5 bases and J lost 1; bases outside the gene matches: 3.

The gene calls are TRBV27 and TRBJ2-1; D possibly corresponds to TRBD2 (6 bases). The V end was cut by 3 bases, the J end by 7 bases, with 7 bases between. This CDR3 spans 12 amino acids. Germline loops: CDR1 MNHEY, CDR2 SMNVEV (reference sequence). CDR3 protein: CASSFGLNEQFF. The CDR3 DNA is TGTGCCAGCAGTTTCGGACTAAATGAGCAGTTCTTC.

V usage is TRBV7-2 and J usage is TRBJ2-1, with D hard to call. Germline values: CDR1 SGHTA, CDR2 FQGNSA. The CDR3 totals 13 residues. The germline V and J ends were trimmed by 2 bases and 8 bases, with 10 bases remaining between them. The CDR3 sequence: CASSLRGWDEQFF. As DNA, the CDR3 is TGTGCCAGCAGCTTACGAGGTTGGGATGAGCAGTTCTTC.

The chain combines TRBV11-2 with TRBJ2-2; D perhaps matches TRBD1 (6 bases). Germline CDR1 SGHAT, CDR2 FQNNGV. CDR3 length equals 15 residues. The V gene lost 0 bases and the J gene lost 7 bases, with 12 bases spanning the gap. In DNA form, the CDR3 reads TGTGCCAGCAGCTTAGATTTTACAGGGTACGGGGAGCTGTTTTTT. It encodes CASSLDFTGYGELFF.

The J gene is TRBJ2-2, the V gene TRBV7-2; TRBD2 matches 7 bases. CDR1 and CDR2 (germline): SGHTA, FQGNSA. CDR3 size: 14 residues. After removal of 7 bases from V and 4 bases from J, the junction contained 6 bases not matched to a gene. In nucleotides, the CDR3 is TGTGCCAGCAAGACGGGGGGACTCACCGGGGAGCTGTTTTTT. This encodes CASKTGGLTGELFF.

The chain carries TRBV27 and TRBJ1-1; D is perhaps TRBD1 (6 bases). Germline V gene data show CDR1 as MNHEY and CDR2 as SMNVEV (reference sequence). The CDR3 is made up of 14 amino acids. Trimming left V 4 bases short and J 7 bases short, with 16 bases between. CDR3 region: CASSSPTGQSEAFF. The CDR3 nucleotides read TGTGCCAGCAGTTCTCCGACAGGACAGAGTGAAGCTTTCTTT.

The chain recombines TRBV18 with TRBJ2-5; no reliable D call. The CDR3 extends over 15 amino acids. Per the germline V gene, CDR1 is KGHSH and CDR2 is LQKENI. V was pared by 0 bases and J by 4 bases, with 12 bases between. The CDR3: CASSPPPGQVETQYF. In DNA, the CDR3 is TGTGCCAGCTCACCACCGCCCGGCCAGGTAGAGACCCAGTACTTC.

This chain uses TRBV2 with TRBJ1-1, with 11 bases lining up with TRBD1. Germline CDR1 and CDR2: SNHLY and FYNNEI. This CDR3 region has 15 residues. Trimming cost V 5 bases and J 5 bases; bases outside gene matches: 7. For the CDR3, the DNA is TGTGCCAGCAGTTCTCCGGGACAGGGGGATACTGAAGCTTTCTTT. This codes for CASSSPGQGDTEAFF.

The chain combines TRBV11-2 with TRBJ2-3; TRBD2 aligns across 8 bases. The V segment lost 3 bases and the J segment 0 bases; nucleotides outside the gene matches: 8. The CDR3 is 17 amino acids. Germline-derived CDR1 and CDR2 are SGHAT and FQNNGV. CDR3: CASSFPGLGSSTDTQYF. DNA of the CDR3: TGTGCCAGCAGCTTTCCGGGACTAGGGAGCAGCACAGATACGCAGTATTTT.

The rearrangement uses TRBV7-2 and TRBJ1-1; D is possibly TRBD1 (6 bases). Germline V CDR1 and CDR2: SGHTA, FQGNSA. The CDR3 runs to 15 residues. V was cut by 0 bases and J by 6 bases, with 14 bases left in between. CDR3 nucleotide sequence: TGTGCCAGCAGCTTAGCGGTCAGGGGAAGGGCTGAAGCTTTCTTT. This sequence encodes CASSLAVRGRAEAFF.

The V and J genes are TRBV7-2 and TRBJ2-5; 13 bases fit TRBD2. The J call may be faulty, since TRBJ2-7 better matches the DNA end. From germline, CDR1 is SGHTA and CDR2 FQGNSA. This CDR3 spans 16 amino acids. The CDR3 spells CASSLTSGGAAYEQYF. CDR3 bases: TGTGCCAGCAGCCTTACTAGCGGGGGGGCGGCCTACGAGCAGTACTTC.

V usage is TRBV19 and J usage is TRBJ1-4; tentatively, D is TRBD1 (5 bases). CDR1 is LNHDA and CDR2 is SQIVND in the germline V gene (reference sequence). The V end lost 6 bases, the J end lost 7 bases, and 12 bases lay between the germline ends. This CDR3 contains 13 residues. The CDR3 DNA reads TGTGCCAGTAGCCCGGACAAGGGTGAAAAACTGTTTTTT. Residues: CASSPDKGEKLFF.

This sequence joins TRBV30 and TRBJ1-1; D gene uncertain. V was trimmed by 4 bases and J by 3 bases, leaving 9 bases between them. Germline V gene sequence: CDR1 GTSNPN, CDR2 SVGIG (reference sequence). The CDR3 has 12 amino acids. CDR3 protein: CAWNPQDTEAFF. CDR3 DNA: TGTGCCTGGAACCCCCAGGACACTGAAGCTTTCTTT.

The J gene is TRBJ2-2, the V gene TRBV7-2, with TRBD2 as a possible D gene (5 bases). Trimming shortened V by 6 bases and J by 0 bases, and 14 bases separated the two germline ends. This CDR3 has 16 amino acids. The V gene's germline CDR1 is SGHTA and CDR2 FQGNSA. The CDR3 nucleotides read TGTGCCAGCAGAGGCTCGCGGGCCACGAACACCGGGGAGCTGTTTTTT. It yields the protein CASRGSRATNTGELFF.

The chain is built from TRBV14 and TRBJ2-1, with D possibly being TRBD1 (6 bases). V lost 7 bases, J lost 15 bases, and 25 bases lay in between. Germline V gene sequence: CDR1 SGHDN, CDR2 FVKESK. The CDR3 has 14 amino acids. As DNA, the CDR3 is TGTGCCAGCACTATACCGCTAACTTCCAGGGGCGGGTTCTTC. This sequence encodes CASTIPLTSRGGFF.

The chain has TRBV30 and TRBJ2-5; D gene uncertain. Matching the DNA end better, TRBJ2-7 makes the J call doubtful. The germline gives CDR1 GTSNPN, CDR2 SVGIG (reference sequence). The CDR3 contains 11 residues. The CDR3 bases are TGTGCCTGGAGCCCCCTCTACGAGCAGTACTTC. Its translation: CAWSPLYEQYF.